A selection of T cell receptor beta chains follows, all from one sample in a study of HIV-infected children after antiretroviral therapy interruption. MiXCR, applied by TCRdb to the 3' RACE reads, yields one record per CDR3 protein. The repertoire includes about 15,000 distinct CDR3 sequences, about 3% of them detected once, and approximately 31% sits in the top ten. The material was CD45RO+ CD8+ T cells from PBMCs, pooled from several time points, obtained from a donor given antiretroviral therapy, either interrupted or continuous. Every receptor here comes from a pool of human donors with HIV. CDR3s leave out the opening cysteine and the closing phenylalanine or tryptophan. Each record gives: CDR3 protein, V gene, J gene.

ASGQGTITDTQY	TRBV12-5	TRBJ2-3
ASSATGKSHEQY	TRBV6-1	TRBJ2-7
AIRSWGQETQY	TRBV10-3	TRBJ2-5
ASSLASGEGKITPH	TRBV7-8	TRBJ1-6
ASSRPGERYGYT	TRBV12-3/TRBV12-4	TRBJ1-2
ASSSPGLAGGEQY	TRBV7-6	TRBJ2-7
ASSPGLAGLQETQY	TRBV5-8	TRBJ2-5
ASSQIGGIPDTQY	TRBV3-1	TRBJ2-3
ASSSNPGQGKETQY	TRBV13	TRBJ2-5
ASSDQQSSGNTIY	TRBV12-3/TRBV12-4	TRBJ1-3
ASSTYEQY	TRBV25-1	TRBJ2-7
ASSLSPWGGTEQY	TRBV7-8	TRBJ2-7
ASSYYTGGWVDTGELF	TRBV6-6	TRBJ2-2
ASSLSRRDRGFFLRTYEQY	TRBV28	TRBJ2-7
ASGLGSNQPQH	TRBV12-5	TRBJ1-5
ASSLTGRFKLNTEAF	TRBV5-6	TRBJ1-1
ASGDRATGGGTQY	TRBV27	TRBJ2-3
ASSEAGAGELF	TRBV6-4	TRBJ2-2
ASSRDRGANEQF	TRBV7-9	TRBJ2-1
ASSPFPDTNPYEQY	TRBV27	TRBJ2-7
ASSESDRVYEQY	TRBV6-1	TRBJ2-7
ASSFFSGAEQF	TRBV12-3/TRBV12-4	TRBJ2-1
SVDSPNTGELF	TRBV29-1	TRBJ2-2
ASSFPTGDTFYSNQPQH	TRBV28	TRBJ1-5
ASSLEPGGQPQH	TRBV5-1	TRBJ1-5
SARDQSGGGQETQY	TRBV20-1	TRBJ2-5
SAQLEVLADTQY	TRBV20-1	TRBJ2-3
ASSKMGQPYNEQF	TRBV28	TRBJ2-1
ASSASRGFNEQF	TRBV19	TRBJ2-1
ASSVTSGGQNEQF	TRBV6-1	TRBJ2-1
ASPSEGKIYNEQF	TRBV2	TRBJ2-1
ASSPRAESNTGELF	TRBV13	TRBJ2-2
ATWDRGGTGELF	TRBV2	TRBJ2-2
ASSSSGGYNEQF	TRBV7-2	TRBJ2-1
ASSQADEGYT	TRBV4-2	TRBJ1-2
ATGEGNNEKLF	TRBV2	TRBJ1-4
ASSYGTNSYEQY	TRBV6-2/TRBV6-3	TRBJ2-7
ASSFGVTQETQY	TRBV5-8	TRBJ2-5
ASSDQRASQPQH	TRBV25-1	TRBJ1-5
SASVRGVQETQY	TRBV20-1	TRBJ2-5
ASSAGLWAGELF	TRBV4-1	TRBJ2-2
ATSDRATDTQY	TRBV24-1	TRBJ2-3
ATSRNEDEQYFGPGTRLTDEQY	TRBV15	TRBJ2-7
ASGSLVVKNIQY	TRBV12-5	TRBJ2-4
ASSQVRGTSYEQY	TRBV4-1	TRBJ2-7
AVTPREMNTEAF	TRBV2	TRBJ1-1
ASSPDDYGYT	TRBV4-1	TRBJ1-2
ASSSGRSGANVLT	TRBV12-3/TRBV12-4	TRBJ2-6
SARNLKVGQPQH	TRBV20-1	TRBJ1-5
ATGRAPHEQY	TRBV27	TRBJ2-7
ASSKAGRGYEQY	TRBV5-6	TRBJ2-7
ASSLLGTRQGAEDTQY	TRBV6-2/TRBV6-3	TRBJ2-3
ASSFRTSNYGYT	TRBV4-1	TRBJ1-2
SARMNGHFSYEQY	TRBV20-1	TRBJ2-7
ASSPPIEQF	TRBV7-3	TRBJ2-1
ASSSGQGDTGELF	TRBV28	TRBJ2-2
ASIGLAGDTQY	TRBV2	TRBJ2-3
ASSLWGGPSNEQF	TRBV7-2	TRBJ2-1
ASSFLTTGELF	TRBV7-2	TRBJ2-2